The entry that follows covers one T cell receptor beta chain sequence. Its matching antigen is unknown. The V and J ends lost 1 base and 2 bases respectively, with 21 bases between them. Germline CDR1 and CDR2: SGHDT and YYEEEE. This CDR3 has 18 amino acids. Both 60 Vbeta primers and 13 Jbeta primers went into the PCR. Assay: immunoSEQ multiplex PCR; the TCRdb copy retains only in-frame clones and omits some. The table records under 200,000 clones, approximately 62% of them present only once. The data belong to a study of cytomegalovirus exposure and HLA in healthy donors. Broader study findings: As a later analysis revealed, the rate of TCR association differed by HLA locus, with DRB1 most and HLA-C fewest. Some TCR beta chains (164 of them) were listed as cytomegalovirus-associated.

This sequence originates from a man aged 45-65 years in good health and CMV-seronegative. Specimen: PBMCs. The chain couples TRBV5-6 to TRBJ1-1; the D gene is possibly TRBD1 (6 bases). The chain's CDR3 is CASSLSTGTLSINTEAFF. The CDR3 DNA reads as TGTGCCAGCAGCTTGAGTACAGGGACGCTAAGTATTAACACTGAAGCTTTCTTT. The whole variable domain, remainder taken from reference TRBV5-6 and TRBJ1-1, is DAGVTQSPTHLIKTRGQQVTLRCSPKSGHDTVSWYQQALGQGPQFIFQYYEEEERQRGNFPDRFSGHQFPNYSSELNVNALLLGDSALYLCASSLSTGTLSINTEAFFGQGTRLTVV.